Each of the 20 T cell receptor beta chains below was sequenced from the same sample in a study of blood T cell repertoires in COVID-19. Measured with immunoSEQ multiplex PCR; TCRdb has only the in-frame clones, and not every one. The sample records approximately 61,000 clones, around 88% being singletons. Sequencing used peripheral blood. These receptors were obtained from an elderly woman with active COVID-19.

This chain links TRBV28 with TRBJ2-3; the match to TRBD1 covers 7 bases. The V segment lost 0 bases and the J segment 2 bases; nucleotides outside the gene matches: 8. The CDR3 has 17 residues. Germline V gene data show CDR1 as MDHEN and CDR2 as SYDVKM. CDR3 sequence: CASSLWLLKGATDTQYF. CDR3 bases: TGTGCCAGCAGTTTATGGCTCCTCAAGGGGGCCACAGATACGCAGTATTTT.

The chain carries TRBV5-5 and TRBJ2-7; D ambiguous. The V and J ends lost 0 bases and 2 bases respectively, with 12 bases between them. The CDR3 has 15 residues. Germline loops: CDR1 SGHKS, CDR2 YYEKEE (reference sequence). CDR3 coding DNA: TGTGCCAGCAGCTTGGCTACAGAAGCAGCCTACGAGCAGTACTTC. This encodes CASSLATEAAYEQYF. Full variable domain (missing parts from reference TRBV5-5 and TRBJ2-7): DAGVTQSPTHLIKTRGQQVTLRCSPISGHKSVSWYQQVLGQGPQFIFQYYEKEERGRGNFPDRFSARQFPNYSSELNVNALLLGDSALYLCASSLATEAAYEQYFGPGTRLTVT.

V gene TRBV7-2 combines with J gene TRBJ1-2; 8 nucleotides agree with TRBD1. Germline V gene sequence: CDR1 SGHTA, CDR2 FQGNSA. The CDR3 is 14 residues long. Trimming at V came to 5 bases and at J to 6 bases, leaving 8 bases not matched to a gene. CDR3 amino acids: CASSRRQGADGYTF. The CDR3 coding sequence is TGTGCCAGCAGCCGTCGGCAGGGGGCGGATGGCTACACCTTC.

The chain couples TRBV4-3 to TRBJ1-2; D might be TRBD1 (6 bases). There are 14 residues in the CDR3. Germline values: CDR1 LGHNA, CDR2 YSLEER. Trimming removed 3 bases at V and 7 bases at J, with 15 bases between. The CDR3 spells CASSHDFQGGGYTF. CDR3 sequence (DNA): TGCGCCAGCAGCCATGACTTTCAAGGGGGTGGCTACACCTTC.

This clone was recorded once. The chain has TRBV15 and TRBJ2-5; TRBD2 is a possible D gene (6 bases). V was shortened by 0 bases and J by 4 bases, with 12 bases between the two germline ends. The CDR3 runs to 15 residues. Per germline, CDR1 LNHNV and CDR2 YYDKDF (reference sequence). The CDR3 is CATSRELMGLETQYF. The CDR3 DNA sequence: TGTGCCACCAGCAGAGAATTGATGGGACTAGAGACCCAGTACTTC.

The rearrangement links TRBV19 to TRBJ2-1; 9 bases fit TRBD2. The CDR3 spans 17 residues. Germline CDR1 LNHDA, CDR2 SQIVND (reference sequence). The trim removed 6 bases at V and 2 bases at J, leaving 11 bases unmatched. CDR3 sequence (DNA): TGTGCCAGTAGCCGTTCTAGCGGGGTCCCTCCCTACAATGAGCAGTTCTTC. Translation gives CASSRSSGVPPYNEQFF.

Details on this clone: One junction end disagrees with the germline gene, perhaps due to a read error. This chain connects TRBV7-7 to TRBJ2-2; 7 bases align to TRBD2. This CDR3 has 15 residues. Germline V CDR1 and CDR2: SSHAT, FNYEAQ (reference sequence). The DNA for the CDR3 is TGTGCTAGCAGCTCGGTAGCGGGGAACACCGGGGAGCTGTTTTTT. Its translation is CASSSVAGNTGELFF. The complete variable domain, with remaining parts taken from reference TRBV7-7 and TRBJ2-2, reads GAGVSQSPRYKVTKRGQDVTLRCDPISSHATLYWYQQALGQGPEFLTYFNYEAQPDKSGLPSDRFSAERPEGSISTLTIQRTEQRDSAMYRCASSSVAGNTGELFFGEGSRLTVL.

For this clone: A junction boundary mismatches the germline segment, possibly from a read error. This sample also contains other DNA sequences that code for the same CDR3. The chain is built from TRBV5-1 and TRBJ1-6, with 9 bases that match TRBD1. Germline V gives CDR1 SGHRS, CDR2 YFSETQ. This CDR3 comprises 14 residues. This CDR3 is CASSLRTGESPLHF. The CDR3 coding sequence is TGCGCCAGCAGCCTTCGGACAGGGGAATCACCTCTCCACTTT.

The gene calls are TRBV2 and TRBJ2-1; TRBD1 agrees at 9 bases. The CDR3 sequence is 12 residues long. Germline CDR1 SNHLY, CDR2 FYNNEI. V was clipped by 4 bases and J by 8 bases; unmatched bases: 0. CDR3 DNA: TGTGCCAGCAGTGGGGACAGGGATGAGCAGTTCTTC. It yields the protein CASSGDRDEQFF.

The chain links TRBV10-3 to TRBJ2-5, with 12 bases aligning to TRBD2. The V gene's germline CDR1 is ENHRY and CDR2 SYGVKD. This CDR3 has 17 residues. The J segment lost 5 bases and the V segment lost 3 bases, leaving 10 bases of the junction unmatched. The CDR3 reads CAISEASSGGAWETQYF. In nucleotides, the CDR3 is TGTGCCATCAGTGAAGCGTCTAGCGGGGGGGCATGGGAGACCCAGTACTTC.

In DNA form, the CDR3 reads TGCGCCAGCAGCCAGGCCCCCGGGACAGGCTCCTACGAGCAGTACTTC. Protein: CASSQAPGTGSYEQYF. This chain links TRBV4-1 with TRBJ2-7; 8 bases map to TRBD1. CDR3 length equals 16 residues. CDR1 and CDR2 (germline): MGHRA, YSYEKL. The J segment lost 0 bases and the V segment lost 3 bases, leaving 7 bases of the junction unmatched.

This clone was detected only a few times. V and J are TRBV15 and TRBJ1-1; unclear D gene. Germline V gene lookup returns CDR1 LNHNV and CDR2 YYDKDF (reference sequence). The CDR3 has 14 amino acids. Trimming left V 0 bases short and J 7 bases short, with 12 bases between. For the CDR3, the DNA is TGTGCCACCAGCAGAGATTTTGGTAGCGATGAAGCTTTCTTT. It encodes CATSRDFGSDEAFF.

The chain uses TRBV6-5 and TRBJ2-7; tentative D call: TRBD2 (6 bases). Per the germline V gene, CDR1 is MNHEY and CDR2 is SVGAGI. Trimming cost V 4 bases and J 6 bases, with 10 bases left between them. This CDR3 is 12 amino acids long. CDR3 protein: CASSLSGVEQYF. The DNA for the CDR3 is TGTGCCAGCAGTTTATCGGGGGTCGAGCAGTACTTC.

CDR3 coding DNA: TGCGCCAGCGGGAGGGACAGGGGGCGGAGTGAAGCTTTCTTT. This sequence encodes CASGRDRGRSEAFF. The rearrangement uses TRBV4-1 and TRBJ1-1; 12 bases are a match to TRBD1. CDR3 length: 14 residues. J was trimmed by 7 bases and V by 8 bases; bases with no gene match: 8. The germline V gene has CDR1 MGHRA and CDR2 YSYEKL.

The chain combines TRBV5-1 with TRBJ1-1; 7 nucleotides align to TRBD1. The CDR3 extends over 13 amino acids. J gave up 6 bases and V 4 bases, and 6 bases lay outside the gene matches. CDR1 is SGHRS, CDR2 YFSETQ, per germline. In nucleotides, the CDR3 is TGCGCCAGCAGCAGGGACAGCACCGCTGAAGCTTTCTTT. As protein: CASSRDSTAEAFF.

The chain joins TRBV7-2 to TRBJ2-7; no firm D call. Trimming stripped 1 base from V and 4 bases from J, with 11 bases between. The CDR3 is 14 amino acids. In germline, CDR1 is SGHTA, CDR2 FQGNSA. CDR3 sequence: CASSLERGRYEQYF. CDR3 in DNA: TGTGCCAGCAGCTTAGAACGAGGCCGATACGAGCAGTACTTC.

This chain links TRBV28 with TRBJ1-1; no clear D gene. The CDR3 spans 13 residues. Germline V gene data show CDR1 as MDHEN and CDR2 as SYDVKM. V dropped 3 bases and J dropped 5 bases, with 10 bases sitting between them. In DNA form, the CDR3 reads TGTGCCAGCAGTTTCAGCGCGGGAACTGAAGCTTTCTTT. Translation gives CASSFSAGTEAFF.

The CDR3 bases are TGTGCCAGCAGCCCCCGGGGGGGGGAGACCCAGTACTTC. This encodes CASSPRGGETQYF. The chain carries TRBV2 and TRBJ2-5; 8 bases align to TRBD2. CDR3 length equals 13 residues. V was clipped by 6 bases and J by 5 bases; unmatched bases: 5. The V gene's germline CDR1 is SNHLY and CDR2 FYNNEI.

This chain links TRBV2 with TRBJ2-7; no clear D. Germline CDR1 reads SNHLY; CDR2 reads FYNNEI. The ends were cut back, 1 base at V and 6 bases at J, with 19 bases in the middle. The CDR3 has 16 residues. The CDR3 loop is CASSEVPSGSSPEQYF. The CDR3 bases are TGTGCCAGCAGTGAAGTCCCTTCCGGGTCGTCCCCCGAGCAGTACTTC.

This chain connects TRBV10-3 to TRBJ2-6; TRBD2 agrees at 7 bases. V trimming: 5 bases; J trimming: 2 bases; junction bases outside the gene matches: 9. The germline V gene has CDR1 ENHRY and CDR2 SYGVKD. There are 17 residues in the CDR3. CDR3 nucleotides: TGTGCCATCAGTAGCGGGGCGCCGGGGACTGGGGCCAACGTCCTGACTTTC. Amino acids: CAISSGAPGTGANVLTF.